This T cell receptor beta chain was captured by sequencing in a study of T cells after somatic rescue of genetic block (dated by TCRdb to about 2020). About the study as a whole: The study assessed how robust, over the long term, a T-cell system was when the system had developed through somatic rescue of a genetic block in T-cell development.

Comments on this clone: This clone's antigen is unknown. No much larger clone is present one base from it, and per-base qualities are unavailable.

To prepare the library, the immunoSEQ multiplex PCR assay was applied. In TCRdb, the immuneACCESS table is reduced to in-frame sequences with V and J assigned. These tables do not hold every clone; where another copy was compared, an unresolved V gene accounts for under half, and the others remain unexplained. Across this sample there are more than 65,000 clones, with roughly 93% seen only once. The ten largest clones capture about 3% of the sample. This sequence originates from a man younger than 45. The sample consisted of peripheral blood mononuclear cells (PBMCs).

CDR3 protein: CASSRLVPETQYF. The nucleotide sequence is TGCGCCAGCAGCAGACTAGTTCCGGAGACCCAGTACTTC. The V and J segments used are TRBV5-1 and TRBJ2-5, and TRBD2 may be the D gene, going by 6 matching bases. From cysteine to phenylalanine, the CDR3 is 13 amino acids long. Only the CDR3 DNA stays, 39 bases, in frame from base 1. V sheds 4 bases and J sheds 5 bases, leaving 12 bases between their ends. Based on the germline V gene, the CDR1 and CDR2 sequences are SGHRS and YFSETQ. Where the CDR3 stops, the reference TRBV5-1 and TRBJ2-5 genes take over; the full variable domain is KAGVTQTPRYLIKTRGQQVTLSCSPISGHRSVSWYQQTPGQGLQFLFEYFSETQRNKGNFPGRFSGRQFSNSRSEMNVSTLELGDSALYLCASSRLVPETQYFGPGTRLLVL.